These 16 T cell receptor beta chains originate from one sample sequenced in a study of OX40 agonist ivuxolimab in advanced cancers. Using immunoSEQ multiplex PCR, the repertoire was profiled, and TCRdb retains in-frame clones only, with some absent. Of about 130,000 clones listed, more than 85% were seen once; the top ten hold under 1.3%. Sample: CD4+ or CD8+ T cells sorted from blood, taken in a trial of the OX40 agonist ivuxolimab. These receptors came from an adult with an advanced solid tumor such as melanoma, head and neck, liver or kidney cancer.

The chain employs TRBV29-1 and TRBJ2-7; D perhaps matches TRBD1 (6 bases). V was cut by 3 bases and J by 2 bases, with 20 bases left in between. CDR3 length: 16 residues. The germline CDR1 and CDR2 sequences are SQVTM and ANQGSEA. CDR3 protein: CSVEDRNKGGTYEQYF. The CDR3 nucleotides read TGCAGCGTTGAGGATAGAAATAAAGGGGGTACCTACGAGCAGTACTTC.

This clone was seen only a few times. V usage is TRBV7-3 and J usage is TRBJ2-7; 10 bases are shared with TRBD2. CDR3 length: 17 residues. V gave up 5 bases and J gave up 5 bases; unmatched junction bases: 15. Germline lookup yields CDR1 SGHTA and CDR2 FQGTGA. The CDR3 DNA sequence: TGTGCCAGCAGCCCCACCGGGACACTAGCGGGAAGAAACGAGCAGTACTTC. Its translation: CASSPTGTLAGRNEQYF.

The rearrangement joins TRBV5-6 to TRBJ2-2, with D perhaps matching TRBD2 (6 bases). The V gene lost 1 base and the J gene lost 7 bases, with 14 bases spanning the gap. The CDR3 is made up of 15 amino acids. Per the germline V gene, CDR1 is SGHDT and CDR2 is YYEEEE. CDR3 amino acids: CASSLNRGRSGELFF. The DNA for the CDR3 is TGTGCCAGCAGCTTGAACCGAGGGAGGAGCGGGGAGCTGTTTTTT.

Concerning this clone: The junction shows a germline mismatch at one end, possibly a read error. The V call is TRBV4-1, the J call TRBJ2-7; no definite D call. Germline assignment: CDR1 MGHRA and CDR2 YSYEKL. This CDR3 has 12 residues. The CDR3 DNA follows: TGCGTCAGCAGCCCTACTTGGGGCGAGCAGTACTTC. It yields the protein CVSSPTWGEQYF.

V is TRBV5-1 and J is TRBJ2-1, with a possible D match to TRBD2 (5 bases). The V gene's germline CDR1 is SGHRS and CDR2 YFSETQ. V shed 2 bases and J shed 4 bases, with 19 bases lying between them. CDR3 size: 17 residues. CDR3 residues: CASSLGGWGGVYNEQFF. The CDR3 DNA reads as TGCGCCAGCAGCTTAGGAGGTTGGGGTGGTGTGTACAATGAGCAGTTCTTC. The full variable domain, rest sourced from reference TRBV5-1 and TRBJ2-1, is KAGVTQTPRYLIKTRGQQVTLSCSPISGHRSVSWYQQTPGQGLQFLFEYFSETQRNKGNFPGRFSGRQFSNSRSEMNVSTLELGDSALYLCASSLGGWGGVYNEQFFGPGTRLTVL.

J is TRBJ2-7 and V is TRBV11-1, with TRBD2 identical over 7 bases. Per germline, CDR1 SGHAT and CDR2 FQDESV (reference sequence). This CDR3 has 15 amino acids. V trimming: 3 bases; J trimming: 4 bases; junction bases outside the gene matches: 9. The CDR3 region is CASSFLAGDLYEQYF. CDR3 DNA: TGTGCCAGCAGCTTTTTGGCGGGAGATCTATACGAGCAGTACTTC.

The CDR3 protein is CASSPTSANEQFF. In nucleotides, the CDR3 is TGTGCCAGCAGCCCAACCTCCGCCAATGAGCAGTTCTTC. This chain connects TRBV7-3 to TRBJ2-1, with no clear D. V was trimmed by 5 bases and J by 6 bases, leaving 11 bases between them. CDR1 SGHTA and CDR2 FQGTGA come from the germline V gene. The CDR3 has 13 residues.

The V call is TRBV18, the J call TRBJ2-7; no clear D. Germline-derived CDR1 and CDR2 are KGHSH and LQKENI. V gave up 6 bases and J gave up 1 base, with 10 bases separating them. The CDR3 has 13 residues. The CDR3 DNA sequence: TGTGCCAGCTCTCCCTCGGATTCCTACGAGCAGTACTTC. This encodes CASSPSDSYEQYF.

This clone was detected a few times. The chain combines TRBV7-9 with TRBJ1-5, with a possible D match to TRBD1 (5 bases). Germline CDR1 and CDR2: SEHNR and FQNEAQ (reference sequence). V was trimmed by 4 bases and J by 2 bases, leaving 12 bases between them. The CDR3 has 15 amino acids. The CDR3 sequence is CASSSRDLGNQPQHF. The CDR3 bases are TGTGCCAGCAGCTCCAGGGATTTGGGCAATCAGCCCCAGCATTTT.

This rearrangement joins TRBV9 to TRBJ2-3; maybe TRBD1 (5 bases). The CDR3 runs 14 residues. In germline, CDR1 is SGDLS, CDR2 YYNGEE. V lost 4 bases and J 1 base, leaving 10 bases between the germline ends. In DNA form, the CDR3 reads TGTGCCAGCAGCCCTCAAGGGGGCACAGATACGCAGTATTTT. It is translated as CASSPQGGTDTQYF.

The rearrangement joins TRBV6-5 to TRBJ1-2; possibly TRBD1 for D (6 bases). V was trimmed by 6 bases and J by 2 bases, leaving 13 bases between them. Germline CDR1 MNHEY, CDR2 SVGAGI. CDR3 length equals 14 residues. CDR3 sequence: CASRTGSENYGYTF. The CDR3 region has the DNA TGTGCCAGCAGGACAGGCTCCGAGAACTATGGCTACACCTTC.

The CDR3 region is CASSFNNQPQHF. CDR3 DNA sequence: TGTGCCAGCAGCTTCAACAATCAGCCCCAGCATTTT. The V gene is TRBV7-2, the J gene TRBJ1-5; no clear D gene. The CDR3 is made up of 12 amino acids. Germline V CDR1 and CDR2: SGHTA, FQGNSA. Trimming cost V 3 bases and J 3 bases, with 3 bases left between them. Combining the CDR3 with reference TRBV7-2 and TRBJ1-5 gives the whole variable domain GAGVSQSPSNKVTEKGKDVELRCDPISGHTALYWYRQSLGQGLEFLIYFQGNSAPDKSGLPSDRFSAERTGGSVSTLTIQRTQQEDSAVYLCASSFNNQPQHFGDGTRLSIL.

The rearrangement links TRBV7-9 to TRBJ2-2; TRBD2 matches 7 bases. Germline V gene lookup returns CDR1 SEHNR and CDR2 FQNEAQ (reference sequence). The V and J ends lost 4 bases and 1 base, in that order; junction bases with no gene match: 6. The CDR3 contains 16 residues. Here the CDR3 DNA reads TGTGCCAGCAGCTCCCTGACTAGCTTGAACACCGGGGAGCTGTTTTTT. The encoded protein is CASSSLTSLNTGELFF.

This chain uses TRBV6-6 with TRBJ2-7; 9 bases map to TRBD2. The CDR3 length is 16 residues. The germline CDR1 and CDR2 sequences are MNHNY and SVGAGI (reference sequence). The trim removed 4 bases at V and 5 bases at J, leaving 12 bases unmatched. This chain's CDR3 is CASSSRTSEDGDEQYF. Written as DNA, the CDR3 is TGTGCCAGCAGTTCCAGGACTAGCGAGGATGGGGACGAGCAGTACTTC.

V gene TRBV2 combines with J gene TRBJ2-1, with D possibly TRBD1 on 6 matching bases. Trimming stripped 7 bases from V and 0 bases from J, with 13 bases between. Per the germline V gene, CDR1 is SNHLY and CDR2 is FYNNEI. This CDR3 is built from 15 residues. The CDR3 DNA follows: TGTGCCAGCACTCGGCAGGGGAGCTCCTACAATGAGCAGTTCTTC. Translation gives CASTRQGSSYNEQFF.

This sequence joins TRBV6-1 and TRBJ1-6; D ambiguous. Trimming took off 5 bases at V and 4 bases at J, with 6 bases between the two ends. Germline loops: CDR1 MNHNS, CDR2 SASEGT. The CDR3 totals 13 residues. CDR3 sequence (DNA): TGTGCCAGCAGTTGGCAGTATAATTCACCCCTCCACTTT. As protein: CASSWQYNSPLHF.